The clone carrying this T cell receptor beta chain was recorded at least ten times. What it recognizes is unknown. Ophthalmopathy patients showed a Clinical Activity Score of at least 3, NOSPECS grade of at least 4 and duration under 3 months. RNA transcripts were the template for amplifying TCR beta CDR3 regions. With the HTBI primer set, the TCR CDR3 went through a first round of RT-PCR. Via MiXCR, TCRdb re-called the multiplex PCR reads, giving one row per CDR3 protein. The repertoire includes 600,000 or so distinct CDR3 sequences, 13% to 15% of them detected once, and roughly 7% sits in the top ten. These data belong to a study of T cells in Graves' hyperthyroidism and ophthalmopathy. Whole-study findings and limits: Most thyroid clonotypes expanded above 0.001 were also detected in blood. The model predicted ophthalmopathy a median approximately 6.3 months before onset.

The CDR3 spans 13 residues. V lost 6 bases, J lost 10 bases, and 9 bases stayed unmatched. Germline values: CDR1 MDHEN, CDR2 SYDVKM. V and J are TRBV28 and TRBJ2-1; 7 nucleotides align to TRBD1. The sample was blood. The source of this sequence is a young woman with Graves' ophthalmopathy. CDR3 residues: CASSLNRGWEQFF. Written as DNA, the CDR3 is TGTGCCAGCAGCCTTAACAGGGGTTGGGAGCAGTTCTTC. Full variable domain (rest looked up from reference TRBV28 and TRBJ2-1): DVKVTQSSRYLVKRTGEKVFLECVQDMDHENMFWYRQDPGLGLRLIYFSYDVKMKEKGDIPEGYSVSREKKERFSLILESASTNQTSMYLCASSLNRGWEQFFGPGTRLTVL.